This TCR beta chain was identified during a study of blood T cell repertoires in COVID-19. At the level of the study: Sites across the United States, Italy and Spain contributed samples from acute and convalescent COVID-19. Sources were T cells, B-cell-depleted T cells, or PBMCs; the material itself was cDNA or gDNA.

This CDR3 is 17 amino acids long. The V gene end was trimmed by 4 bases and the J gene end by 6 bases; junction bases not matched to a gene: 10. Germline V gene lookup returns CDR1 MNHEY and CDR2 SVGEGT. This clone was observed a few times. Repertoires were generated with immunoSEQ multiplex PCR, while TCRdb's copy carries only in-frame clones and drops some. Among approximately 290,000 clones listed, about nine tenths were seen once. This TCR derives from a woman in her twenties or thirties who had recovered from COVID-19. The genes are TRBV6-2 or TRBV6-3 and TRBJ2-2, with 11 nucleotides matching TRBD2. Sequencing was performed on PBMCs or T cells enriched from blood (not recorded which). CDR3: CASSSRELAGDAGELFF. The CDR3, as DNA: TGTGCCAGCAGTTCCCGTGAACTAGCGGGAGATGCCGGGGAGCTGTTTTTT.